This T cell receptor beta chain was sequenced for a study of beta chain features in type 1 diabetes. Study-level findings and limits: TCRB repertoires of naive, central memory and Treg cells appeared more similar among patients than among healthy donors. Shortening of TCRB CDR3s, moderate but significant, appeared in all four CD4+ subsets of Type 1 diabetes patients.

Germline trimming cut 6 bases from V and 4 bases from J; bases unmatched to any gene: 8. Germline V lookup: CDR1 SNHLY, CDR2 FYNNEI. The CDR3 totals 14 residues. The sequenced template was cDNA made from the entire isolated RNA. There were approximately 3.5 million reads on average in the naive, central memory and regulatory T cell samples. Assay: immunoSEQ multiplex PCR; the TCRdb copy retains only in-frame clones and omits some. The sample lists nearly 250,000 clones, around an eighth occurring once. This clone showed up just a few times. No antigen is known for it. The receptor was isolated from a woman between 40 and 50 years old in good health. Sequenced material: naive CD4+ T cells from blood. The chain combines TRBV2 with TRBJ1-2; 7 nucleotides agree with TRBD1. The CDR3 is CASRSGTEAYGYTF. The DNA for the CDR3 is TGTGCCAGCAGAAGTGGGACAGAAGCCTATGGCTACACCTTC.